These 10 T cell receptor beta chains were sequenced from one sample in a study of regulatory T cells in long-lasting Graves disease (dated by TCRdb to about 2021). The library was made by multiplex PCR. Sequencing instrument: Illumina HiSeq 4000. CDR3 regions were amplified by Arm-PCR with iRepertoire HTBI primers to construct TCR beta libraries. The raw public data were reprocessed by TCRdb itself: fastp quality trimming at Q25, MiXCR clonotype calling, in-frame beta chains only. Under each unique CDR3 protein, matching rows form one entry showing the most common genes and DNA. The sample contains approximately 470,000 distinct CDR3 sequences, 16% of them found a single time. Roughly an eighth of the sample lies in the top ten. According to the study, the label for this sample's time point signals: newly diagnosed GD, antithyroid drugs for less than 3 months. RNA was extracted from PBMCs in TRIzol for both TCR sequencing and RNA sequencing.

This same sample was also taken into another study, of T cells in Graves' hyperthyroidism and ophthalmopathy.

Here the sequenced sample was peripheral blood mononuclear cells (PBMCs), taken at new diagnosis, from a patient treated with antithyroid drugs. Receptors were obtained from a man aged 35 to 55 with Graves disease. Donor details come from another sample of the same person, matched by shared clones.

This clonotype was found a few times. The chain couples TRBV5-1 to TRBJ2-1; D not certain. Germline V CDR1 and CDR2: SGHRS, YFSETQ. V shed 5 bases and J shed 3 bases, with 12 bases lying between them. The CDR3 totals 14 residues. The CDR3 loop reads CASRIEQLYNEQFF. The CDR3 bases are TGCGCCAGCAGAATTGAACAGCTCTACAATGAGCAGTTCTTC.

This chain joins TRBV7-9 and TRBJ2-6, with 7 bases lining up with TRBD1. Unmatched junction bases numbered 9, after V lost 3 bases and J lost 4 bases. Germline V CDR1 and CDR2: SEHNR, FQNEAQ (reference sequence). The CDR3 loop spans 17 amino acids. CDR3 amino acids: CASSFLTGESGANVLTF. The DNA of the CDR3 is TGTGCCAGCAGCTTCCTCACAGGGGAATCCGGGGCCAACGTCCTGACTTTC. The whole variable domain, filled in from reference TRBV7-9 and TRBJ2-6, reads DTGVSQNPRHKITKRGQNVTFRCDPISEHNRLYWYRQTLGQGPEFLTYFQNEAQLEKSRLLSDRFSAERPKGSFSTLEIQRTEQGDSAMYLCASSFLTGESGANVLTFGAGSRLTVL.

This clonotype was seen a few times. The chain uses TRBV10-3 and TRBJ2-1, with D possibly being TRBD2 (5 bases). The germline V gene encodes CDR1 ENHRY and CDR2 SYGVKD. Trimming stripped 2 bases from V and 13 bases from J, with 12 bases between. This CDR3 spans 12 amino acids. The CDR3 loop reads CAISEGEGDQFF. The CDR3 coding sequence is TGTGCCATCAGTGAGGGTGAGGGAGATCAGTTCTTC.

This clonotype occurred many times. The V call is TRBV7-3, the J call TRBJ2-1; D gene ambiguous. Germline values: CDR1 SGHTA, CDR2 FQGTGA. V gave up 2 bases and J gave up 3 bases, with 11 bases separating them. This CDR3 contains 15 residues. This chain's CDR3 is CASSLGFADYNEQFF. The DNA for the CDR3 is TGTGCCAGCAGCTTAGGATTCGCGGACTACAATGAGCAGTTCTTC.

The sample holds many counts of this clonotype. The gene calls are TRBV11-3 and TRBJ2-1; tentatively, D is TRBD1 (6 bases). With 5 bases removed from V and 5 bases from J, the gap between germline ends came to 19 bases. CDR1 SGHNT and CDR2 YENEEA come from the germline V gene. The length of the CDR3 is 16 residues. The CDR3 DNA reads TGTGCCAGCAGCCCAAAGGAGGCAGGGGCTAACAATGAGCAGTTCTTC. Protein product: CASSPKEAGANNEQFF. Variable domain in full (rest from reference TRBV11-3 and TRBJ2-1): EAGVVQSPRYKIIEKKQPVAFWCNPISGHNTLYWYLQNLGQGPELLIRYENEEAVDDSQLPKDRFSAERLKGVDSTLKIQPAELGDSAVYLCASSPKEAGANNEQFFGPGTRLTVL.

This clonotype was detected many times. V gene TRBV20-1 combines with J gene TRBJ2-7; a weak D match, TRBD1 (5 bases). V was shortened by 3 bases and J by 4 bases, with 7 bases between the two germline ends. The CDR3 runs 11 residues. CDR1 and CDR2 from the germline V gene are DFQATT and SNEGSKA (reference sequence). The CDR3, as DNA: TGCAGTGCTAGTAGGGGATACGAGCAGTACTTC. This gives the protein CSASRGYEQYF.

With regard to this clonotype: A clone one base away is much larger, so this may be a read error. This chain uses TRBV29-1 with TRBJ2-1; D is ambiguous. The CDR3 totals 14 residues. Germline-derived CDR1 and CDR2 are SQVTM and ANQGSEA. The V end was cut by 7 bases, the J end by 6 bases, with 19 bases between. In DNA form, the CDR3 reads TGCAGCGGAGCTTCAAGGGTGGGTTCCAATGAGCAGTTCTTC. This translates into CSGASRVGSNEQFF.

Many counts were recorded for this clonotype. The chain recombines TRBV7-9 with TRBJ2-1, with 7 bases identical to TRBD2. This CDR3 comprises 15 residues. Trimming removed 5 bases from V and 3 bases from J; junction bases left unmatched: 7. Germline V gene sequence: CDR1 SEHNR, CDR2 FQNEAQ (reference sequence). The chain's CDR3 is CASSPGAGDYNEQFF. CDR3 DNA: TGTGCCAGCAGCCCTGGGGCGGGAGACTACAATGAGCAGTTCTTC.

This clonotype was seen repeatedly, ten times or more. This chain uses TRBV13 with TRBJ2-3; D not certain. The CDR3 extends over 14 amino acids. Germline CDR1 reads PRHDT; CDR2 reads FYEKMQ (reference sequence). The germline V and J ends were trimmed by 5 bases and 3 bases, with 12 bases remaining between them. CDR3 sequence (DNA): TGTGCCAGCAGCCAGACTCCGGCGACAGATACGCAGTATTTT. Its protein is CASSQTPATDTQYF.

This clonotype occurred many times. The chain has TRBV2 and TRBJ2-5; TRBD1 matches 8 bases. The CDR3 length is 16 residues. The germline V gene has CDR1 SNHLY and CDR2 FYNNEI. V shed 8 bases and J 2 bases; nucleotides not matched to a gene: 13. CDR3 region: CASQVQDRVLQETQYF. As DNA, the CDR3 is TGTGCCAGCCAAGTTCAGGACAGGGTATTACAAGAGACCCAGTACTTC.